The sequence of this T cell receptor (beta chain) was determined in a study of cytomegalovirus exposure and HLA in healthy donors. On the study more broadly: In a previous analysis, 110 million or so unique TCR beta sequences were found from approximately 180 million T cells. Overall study results and limits: The study designated 164 TCR beta chains cytomegalovirus-associated.

The PCR was carried out with 60 Vbeta primers and 13 Jbeta primers. Data came from immunoSEQ multiplex PCR; TCRdb stores just in-frame clones and leaves some out. The repertoire holds just over 150,000 clones, roughly 85% seen once, with about 2.4% in the top ten. This clone was observed once. Antigen unknown. The V gene's germline CDR1 is GTSNPN and CDR2 SVGIG (reference sequence). V was trimmed by 0 bases and J by 8 bases, leaving 13 bases between them. CDR3 length: 13 amino acids. The chain recombines TRBV30 with TRBJ1-2, with D tentatively TRBD1 (5 bases). The sequencing sample was made of PBMCs. This receptor was identified in a woman in her late teens or twenties in good health and CMV-seronegative. The CDR3 loop reads CAWSVSRTLGYTF. In nucleotides, the CDR3 is TGTGCCTGGAGTGTAAGCAGGACATTGGGCTACACCTTC. The full variable domain, with the rest looked up from reference TRBV30 and TRBJ1-2, is SQTIHQWPATLVQPVGSPLSLECTVEGTSNPNLYWYRQAAGRGLQLLFYSVGIGQISSEVPQNLSASRPQDRQFILSSKKLLLSDSGFYLCAWSVSRTLGYTFGSGTRLTVV.